At least ten counts were recorded for the clone carrying this TCR beta chain. Its matching antigen is unknown. The data derive from a study of early T cells in non-severe SARS-CoV-2 infection. Study findings and constraints: VDJdb matches were skewed toward anti-spike CD8 T cell responses.

One entry per CDR3 protein, called by TCRdb with MiXCR from the 5' RACE reads. The table shows 25,000 to 40,000 distinct CDR3 sequences, with under 6% occurring only once. This CDR3 spans 17 amino acids. V dropped 5 bases and J dropped 2; count of bases not matched to a gene: 7. CDR1 is LNHDA, CDR2 SQIVND, per germline (reference sequence). Sequencing was done on a sample of whole blood. J is TRBJ2-6 and V is TRBV19; 9 bases are a match to TRBD1. The TCR was taken from an adult who was a healthcare worker with PCR-confirmed SARS-CoV-2 infection or an uninfected control (not recorded which). CDR3 DNA: TGTGCCAGTAGTGCCGGGACAGGGCTCGCTGGGGCCAACGTCCTGACTTTC. Its translation is CASSAGTGLAGANVLTF.